The 32 T cell receptor beta chains listed next were all sequenced from one sample in a study of blood T cell repertoires in COVID-19. TCRdb's copy holds only in-frame clones and misses some; the assay was immunoSEQ multiplex PCR. The sample lists fewer than 200,000 clones, around 89% seen once, with roughly 5.6% in the top ten. Sequenced sample: peripheral blood. The receptors were gathered from a man aged 35-49 years with active or convalescent COVID-19.

The gene calls are TRBV20-1 and TRBJ2-5, with TRBD1 matching over 7 bases. The CDR3 extends over 11 amino acids. Trimming at V came to 6 bases and at J to 5 bases, leaving 3 bases not matched to a gene. Germline CDR1 and CDR2: DFQATT and SNEGSKA (reference sequence). DNA of the CDR3: TGCAGTGCCGGGACAGTCGAGACCCAGTACTTC. Translated, it gives CSAGTVETQYF.

This chain uses TRBV28 with TRBJ1-1; the D is unclear. CDR3 length: 14 amino acids. Germline V gene sequence: CDR1 MDHEN, CDR2 SYDVKM. The V end was cut by 6 bases, the J end by 1 base, with 12 bases between. CDR3 residues: CASSPLRENTEAFF. The CDR3 DNA follows: TGTGCCAGCAGCCCACTACGAGAGAACACTGAAGCTTTCTTT.

As concerns this clone: Different DNA sequences within this sample yield the same CDR3. The rearrangement joins TRBV2 to TRBJ1-3, with TRBD1 identical over 12 bases. CDR3 size: 16 residues. The germline V gene encodes CDR1 SNHLY and CDR2 FYNNEI. J lost 0 bases, V lost 6 bases, and 3 bases had no gene match. The CDR3 region has the DNA TGTGCCAGCAGCGGGGACAGGGGGCACTCTGGAAACACCATATATTTT. As protein: CASSGDRGHSGNTIYF.

This clone has just one count. DNA of the CDR3: TGCGCCAGCAGCCCCCGGGACAGGGTTTACGAGCAGTACTTC. Protein sequence: CASSPRDRVYEQYF. The chain is built from TRBV4-1 and TRBJ2-7; 9 bases match TRBD1. The CDR3 has 14 residues. The V gene end was trimmed by 4 bases and the J gene end by 4 bases; junction bases not matched to a gene: 5. Germline CDR1 MGHRA, CDR2 YSYEKL.

The J gene is TRBJ2-1, the V gene TRBV12-5; TRBD2 agrees at 11 bases. The CDR3 has 15 amino acids. V was clipped by 6 bases and J by 6 bases; unmatched bases: 7. CDR1 and CDR2 from the germline V gene are LGHNT and FRNRAP. This CDR3 is CASGAGLADRNEQFF. For the CDR3, the DNA is TGTGCTAGTGGAGCGGGACTAGCGGACCGCAATGAGCAGTTCTTC.

DNA of the CDR3: TGTGCCAGCAGCCAAGTAGGAGCGGGAGGGAGAGAGACCCAGTACTTC. Residues: CASSQVGAGGRETQYF. The chain joins TRBV3-1 (or the pseudogene TRBV3-2) to TRBJ2-5; 10 bases line up with TRBD2. CDR1 is LGHDT, CDR2 YNNKEL, per germline (reference sequence). V lost 1 base and J lost 4; bases outside the gene matches: 6. The CDR3 is made up of 16 amino acids.

The chain joins TRBV24-1 to TRBJ2-5; 9 bases line up with TRBD1. The V gene's germline CDR1 is KGHDR and CDR2 SFDVKD. The J segment lost 4 bases and the V segment lost 5 bases, leaving 10 bases of the junction unmatched. This CDR3 is built from 16 residues. The CDR3 is CATSGPGQGFGETQYF. CDR3 sequence (DNA): TGTGCCACCAGTGGTCCGGGACAGGGCTTTGGAGAGACCCAGTACTTC.

The gene calls are TRBV11-3 and TRBJ2-7, with 9 bases identical to TRBD1. Germline V lookup: CDR1 SGHNT, CDR2 YENEEA. This CDR3 contains 15 residues. V gave up 4 bases and J gave up 5 bases; unmatched junction bases: 9. CDR3: CASSSKRTGENEQYF. CDR3 DNA sequence: TGTGCCAGCAGCTCAAAGAGGACAGGGGAAAACGAGCAGTACTTC.

This chain joins TRBV5-6 and TRBJ1-5; no clear D gene. Germline V lookup: CDR1 SGHDT, CDR2 YYEEEE. CDR3 length: 16 residues. V was trimmed by 2 bases and J by 4 bases, leaving 16 bases between them. Here the CDR3 DNA reads TGTGCCAGCAGCTTCAGCGGGGATAGTAGGAATCAGCCCCAGCATTTT. Translation: CASSFSGDSRNQPQHF.

As DNA, the CDR3 is TGTGCCAGCAGTTACCTTGTCAGAGGCTACGAGCAGTACTTC. Translation gives CASSYLVRGYEQYF. The chain uses TRBV6-5 and TRBJ2-7; D remains unclear. Trimming cost V 2 bases and J 3 bases, with 11 bases left between them. The CDR3 is made up of 14 amino acids. CDR1 is MNHEY, CDR2 SVGAGI, per germline.

V usage is TRBV7-2 and J usage is TRBJ2-5; 11 nucleotides line up with TRBD1. CDR1 and CDR2 from the germline V gene are SGHTA and FQGNSA. Trimming at V came to 5 bases and at J to 1 base, leaving 0 bases not matched to a gene. This CDR3 is 14 amino acids long. CDR3: CASSGQGAQETQYF. CDR3 in DNA: TGTGCCAGCAGCGGACAGGGGGCCCAAGAGACCCAGTACTTC. Together with reference TRBV7-2 and TRBJ2-5, the CDR3 gives the full variable domain: GAGVSQSPSNKVTEKGKDVELRCDPISGHTALYWYRQSLGQGLEFLIYFQGNSAPDKSGLPSDRFSAERTGGSVSTLTIQRTQQEDSAVYLCASSGQGAQETQYFGPGTRLLVL.

This chain connects TRBV6-6 to TRBJ1-3; maybe TRBD1 (5 bases). CDR1 and CDR2 (germline): MNHNY, SVGAGI (reference sequence). Trimming took 0 bases from V and 3 from J, leaving 12 bases between them. There are 16 residues in the CDR3. The CDR3 loop is CASSYSTGQGGNTIYF. CDR3 nucleotide sequence: TGTGCCAGCAGTTACTCTACAGGTCAGGGTGGAAACACCATATATTTT.

V usage is TRBV5-1 and J usage is TRBJ2-2, with D possibly being TRBD1 (7 bases). There are 15 residues in the CDR3. The ends were cut back, 7 bases at V and 1 base at J, with 14 bases in the middle. CDR1 is SGHRS, CDR2 YFSETQ, per germline. Here the CDR3 reads CASHGGQMNTGELFF. Written as DNA, the CDR3 is TGCGCCAGCCACGGGGGACAGATGAACACCGGGGAGCTGTTTTTT.

The chain carries TRBV11-2 and TRBJ1-1; D gene unclear. The ends were cut back, 2 bases at V and 0 bases at J, with 10 bases in the middle. The CDR3 is 15 residues long. Germline values: CDR1 SGHAT, CDR2 FQNNGV. The CDR3 spells CASSLMSNVNTEAFF. The CDR3 nucleotides read TGTGCCAGCAGCTTAATGAGTAACGTGAACACTGAAGCTTTCTTT.

This chain connects TRBV19 to TRBJ2-7; D is uncertain. Germline V gives CDR1 LNHDA, CDR2 SQIVND (reference sequence). The V and J ends lost 4 bases and 7 bases respectively, with 14 bases between them. The CDR3 length is 13 residues. The CDR3 DNA sequence: TGTGCCAGTAGTACCGCGGCCTCCGGGGAGCAGTACTTC. It is translated as CASSTAASGEQYF.

The CDR3 region is CSVAGDEQYF. CDR3 DNA: TGCAGCGTTGCGGGGGACGAGCAGTACTTC. The J gene is TRBJ2-7, the V gene TRBV29-1, with D possibly matching TRBD2 (6 bases). Germline V gene lookup returns CDR1 SQVTM and CDR2 ANQGSEA. V gave up 4 bases and J gave up 5 bases, with 6 bases separating them. The CDR3 sequence is 10 residues long.

This clone was recorded once. The V gene is TRBV13, the J gene TRBJ2-1; a weak D match, TRBD2 (7 bases). The CDR3 is made up of 16 amino acids. V dropped 5 bases and J dropped 0 bases, with 14 bases sitting between them. CDR1 and CDR2 from the germline V gene are PRHDT and FYEKMQ (reference sequence). The CDR3: CASSHAGGLSYNEQFF. CDR3 sequence (DNA): TGTGCCAGCAGCCACGCCGGGGGGCTCTCCTACAATGAGCAGTTCTTC. Based on the CDR3 plus reference TRBV13 and TRBJ2-1, the full variable domain is AAGVIQSPRHLIKEKRETATLKCYPIPRHDTVYWYQQGPGQDPQFLISFYEKMQSDKGSIPDRFSAQQFSDYHSELNMSSLELGDSALYFCASSHAGGLSYNEQFFGPGTRLTVL.

The chain carries TRBV21-1 and TRBJ1-3. TRBV21-1 is a listed pseudogene. CDR3 length: 19 amino acids. The CDR3 sequence: CASSNPTSGQMSSGNTIYF. The CDR3 DNA reads as TGTGCCAGCAGCAACCCTACTTCGGGTCAGATGAGCTCTGGAAACACCATATATTTT.

V usage is TRBV7-9 and J usage is TRBJ2-7; perhaps TRBD1 as D (5 bases). V was cut by 5 bases and J by 1 base, with 9 bases left in between. The CDR3 extends over 13 amino acids. Germline V gives CDR1 SEHNR, CDR2 FQNEAQ (reference sequence). CDR3 nucleotides: TGTGCCAGCAGCGCGGACACTTCCTACGAGCAGTACTTC. It codes for CASSADTSYEQYF. Filled out from reference TRBV7-9 and TRBJ2-7, the complete variable domain reads DTGVSQNPRHKITKRGQNVTFRCDPISEHNRLYWYRQTLGQGPEFLTYFQNEAQLEKSRLLSDRFSAERPKGSFSTLEIQRTEQGDSAMYLCASSADTSYEQYFGPGTRLTVT.

The chain combines TRBV4-2 with TRBJ2-1, with TRBD2 as a possible D gene (6 bases). Deletions cut 5 bases from V and 4 bases from J, with 18 bases between. Germline CDR1 reads LGHNA; CDR2 reads YNFKEQ. This CDR3 comprises 16 residues. The CDR3 DNA is TGTGCCAGCAGCTCCCACTGGAGCGGGCCTTACAATGAGCAGTTCTTC. Residues: CASSSHWSGPYNEQFF.

This chain connects TRBV5-1 to TRBJ1-1, with unresolved D. Germline V CDR1 and CDR2: SGHRS, YFSETQ. The CDR3 totals 16 residues. With 6 bases removed from V and 4 bases from J, the gap between germline ends came to 22 bases. The chain's CDR3 is CASTPIPGEAATEAFF. The CDR3 coding sequence is TGCGCCAGCACCCCTATTCCCGGGGAGGCGGCCACTGAAGCTTTCTTT.

The V gene is TRBV7-2, the J gene TRBJ1-1; D unresolved. The CDR3 contains 13 residues. Germline V gene lookup returns CDR1 SGHTA and CDR2 FQGNSA. The germline V and J ends were trimmed by 3 bases and 3 bases, with 8 bases remaining between them. Written as DNA, the CDR3 is TGTGCCAGCAGCTTGATGCAGGACACTGAAGCTTTCTTT. It yields the protein CASSLMQDTEAFF.

This chain links TRBV19 with TRBJ2-7; the match to TRBD1 covers 9 bases. Germline trimming cut 5 bases from V and 6 bases from J; bases unmatched to any gene: 8. The CDR3 loop spans 14 amino acids. CDR1 is LNHDA, CDR2 SQIVND, per germline (reference sequence). The CDR3 DNA is TGTGCCAGTAGTGCTCCGGGACAGGGCCGCGAGCAGTACTTC. Translated: CASSAPGQGREQYF.

The rearrangement links TRBV3-1 (or the pseudogene TRBV3-2) to TRBJ1-1, with 10 nucleotides matching TRBD1. Germline V lookup: CDR1 LGHDT, CDR2 YNNKEL (reference sequence). Germline trimming cut 3 bases from V and 7 bases from J; bases unmatched to any gene: 2. The CDR3 has 13 amino acids. The CDR3: CASSQDRGFEAFF. The DNA for the CDR3 is TGTGCCAGCAGCCAGGACAGGGGGTTTGAAGCTTTCTTT.

The gene calls are TRBV19 and TRBJ2-2; TRBD1 matches 10 bases. CDR3 length equals 15 residues. Germline V gene data show CDR1 as LNHDA and CDR2 as SQIVND (reference sequence). V dropped 6 bases and J dropped 6; count of bases not matched to a gene: 7. Here the CDR3 reads CASSGTGDMSGELFF. DNA of the CDR3: TGTGCCAGTAGCGGGACAGGGGATATGTCCGGGGAGCTGTTTTTT.

This rearrangement joins TRBV11-2 to TRBJ2-5; a possible D gene is TRBD2 (6 bases). Germline V lookup: CDR1 SGHAT, CDR2 FQNNGV. V lost 1 base, J lost 4 bases, and 10 bases lay in between. CDR3 size: 14 residues. The chain's CDR3 is CASSLGLGGETQYF. The CDR3 bases are TGTGCCAGCAGCTTAGGTTTGGGGGGAGAGACCCAGTACTTC.

The chain has TRBV19 and TRBJ2-5; 8 bases agree with TRBD1. The V segment lost 3 bases and the J segment 4 bases; nucleotides outside the gene matches: 7. Germline V gene sequence: CDR1 LNHDA, CDR2 SQIVND (reference sequence). The CDR3 loop spans 15 amino acids. This CDR3 is CASSMGGQVRETQYF. Here the CDR3 DNA reads TGTGCCAGTAGTATGGGGGGACAGGTCCGAGAGACCCAGTACTTC.

The chain is built from TRBV5-6 and TRBJ1-2; possibly TRBD1 for D (5 bases). CDR1 is SGHDT and CDR2 is YYEEEE in the germline V gene. V was pared by 4 bases and J by 3 bases, with 13 bases between. The length of the CDR3 is 14 residues. DNA for the CDR3: TGTGCCAGCAGCCCGCAGACAGATTACTATGGCTACACCTTC. Encoded protein: CASSPQTDYYGYTF.

This clone was detected only a few times. The J gene is TRBJ1-6, the V gene TRBV2; unclear D gene. V lost 4 bases and J lost 15, with 13 bases in between. The CDR3 sequence is 12 residues long. Germline CDR1 reads SNHLY; CDR2 reads FYNNEI. The CDR3 is CASSGESFVLHF. The CDR3 nucleotides are TGTGCCAGCAGTGGCGAGTCGTTTGTCCTCCACTTT. The full variable domain, with the rest looked up from reference TRBV2 and TRBJ1-6, is EPEVTQTPSHQVTQMGQEVILRCVPISNHLYFYWYRQILGQKVEFLVSFYNNEISEKSEIFDDQFSVERPDGSNFTLKIRSTKLEDSAMYFCASSGESFVLHFGNGTRLTVT.

The chain carries TRBV7-2 and TRBJ2-7; TRBD2 matches 13 bases. From germline, CDR1 is SGHTA and CDR2 FQGNSA. CDR3 length equals 16 residues. J was trimmed by 3 bases and V by 4 bases; bases with no gene match: 6. CDR3 nucleotide sequence: TGTGCCAGCAGCTGGACTAGCGGGAGCACCATCTACGAGCAGTACTTC. It is translated as CASSWTSGSTIYEQYF.

V usage is TRBV19 and J usage is TRBJ1-6, with 10 bases matching TRBD1. V shed 3 bases and J 4 bases; nucleotides not matched to a gene: 3. Germline V gene lookup returns CDR1 LNHDA and CDR2 SQIVND (reference sequence). CDR3 length: 16 amino acids. This chain's CDR3 is CASSIRDRGYNSPLHF. CDR3 bases: TGTGCCAGTAGTATCCGGGACAGGGGTTATAATTCACCCCTCCACTTT.

The chain couples TRBV13 to TRBJ1-5; TRBD1 matches 12 bases. Trimming took 5 bases from V and 6 from J; bases not matched to a gene: 5. The CDR3 spans 15 residues. Per the germline V gene, CDR1 is PRHDT and CDR2 is FYEKMQ (reference sequence). The CDR3 sequence: CASSRGTGGFQPQHF. In DNA, the CDR3 is TGTGCCAGCAGCCGAGGGACAGGGGGCTTTCAGCCCCAGCATTTT.